The subject of this entry is one T cell receptor (beta chain). Its antigen remains unidentified. The data belong to a study of T cells expressing NK-cell markers. Study context: From sorted CD3+CD56+NKG2C+, CD3+CD56+NKG2C- and CD3+CD56-NKG2C+ T cells came the TCR beta repertoires.

Whole-study findings and limits: Expanded NKG2C+ T cell clones had unclear HCMV specificity. One observes that, in a few donors, these clonotypes were also the leading ones within the CD3+CD56-NKG2C+ fraction.

The cDNA for TCR beta came from 5'RACE template switching with UMIs. TCRdb reprocessed the 5' RACE reads, with one entry per CDR3 protein and no DNA. Listed are some 410,000 distinct CDR3 sequences; 7.3% falls within the top ten. This clonotype originated in a woman between 18 and 70 years old in good health. Sequenced sample: blood T cells: a sorted CD56 or NKG2C T cell subset, CD4+ or CD8+ T cells, or bulk PBMC T cells (not recorded which).

CDR3 sequence: CASSPSATNREKLFF. The V and J genes are TRBV5-1 and TRBJ1-4; TCRdb designates TRBD1, a call that cannot be tested without DNA. Germline assignment: CDR1 SGHRS and CDR2 YFSETQ. This CDR3 has 15 residues.